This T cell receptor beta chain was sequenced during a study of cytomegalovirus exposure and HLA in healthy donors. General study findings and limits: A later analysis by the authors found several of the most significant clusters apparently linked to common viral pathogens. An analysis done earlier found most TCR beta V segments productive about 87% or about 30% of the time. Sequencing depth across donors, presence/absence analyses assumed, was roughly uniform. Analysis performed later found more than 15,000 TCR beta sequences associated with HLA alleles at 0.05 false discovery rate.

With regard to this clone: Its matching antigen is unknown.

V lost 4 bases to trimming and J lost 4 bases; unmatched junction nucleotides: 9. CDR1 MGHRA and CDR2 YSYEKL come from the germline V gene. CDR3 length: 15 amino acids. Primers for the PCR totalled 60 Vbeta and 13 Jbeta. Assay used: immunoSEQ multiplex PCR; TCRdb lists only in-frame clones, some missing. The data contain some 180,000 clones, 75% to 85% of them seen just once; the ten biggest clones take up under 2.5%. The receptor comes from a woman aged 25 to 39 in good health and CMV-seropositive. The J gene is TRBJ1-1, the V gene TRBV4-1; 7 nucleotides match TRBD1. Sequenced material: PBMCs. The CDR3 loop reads CASSPPRTGLTEAFF. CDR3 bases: TGCGCCAGCAGCCCACCTCGGACAGGCCTCACTGAAGCTTTCTTT.